These 27 T cell receptor beta chains originate from one sample sequenced in a study of human T cells and chemical hapten exposure (dated by TCRdb to the early 2020s). Libraries were constructed by RACE. Sequenced using a NextSeq 500. TCRdb's own reprocessing of the public reads used fastp at Q25 and MiXCR and kept productive beta chains. Rows with one shared CDR3 protein collapse into an entry with the most common genes and DNA. The sample table holds some 180,000 distinct CDR3 sequences, of which 20% to 25% were seen once. Clones ranked in the top ten supply approximately 6.4% of the sample. The label giving this sample's time point can be read as: patch test 1, 2 weeks after DPC sensitization. This sample's treatment or condition label indicates: therapeutic diphenylcyclopropenone sensitization with weekly scalp DPC. Here the sequenced sample was whole blood, taken in connection with sensitization to the hapten diphenylcyclopropenone (DPC). Receptor source: a woman in her forties or fifties with alopecia areata. Some clones in this sample may be carry-over from other donors' samples.

This chain connects TRBV20-1 to TRBJ1-6; 7 bases line up with TRBD1. This CDR3 is 14 amino acids long. CDR1 is DFQATT, CDR2 SNEGSKA, per germline (reference sequence). V shed 5 bases, J shed 7 bases, and the junction held 8 bases outside the gene matches. The CDR3 sequence is CSAPKTGTNSPLHF. Here the CDR3 DNA reads TGCAGTGCTCCAAAGACAGGGACAAATTCACCCCTCCACTTT.

This sequence joins TRBV7-9 and TRBJ1-1; D unresolved. The V and J ends lost 9 bases and 7 bases respectively, with 9 bases between them. The CDR3 is 10 residues long. Looked up from germline, CDR1 is SEHNR and CDR2 is FQNEAQ (reference sequence). CDR3 in amino acids: CASENREAFF. The CDR3 coding sequence is TGTGCCAGTGAAAACCGTGAAGCTTTCTTT.

The V and J genes are TRBV5-1 and TRBJ2-7; 16 bases are a match to TRBD2. The CDR3 covers 17 residues. Trimming cost V 4 bases and J 2 bases; bases outside gene matches: 6. The V gene's germline CDR1 is SGHRS and CDR2 YFSETQ. CDR3 sequence: CASSTGLAGGPTYEQYF. CDR3 DNA sequence: TGCGCCAGCAGCACGGGACTAGCGGGAGGGCCGACCTACGAGCAGTACTTC. Combining the CDR3 with reference TRBV5-1 and TRBJ2-7 gives the whole variable domain KAGVTQTPRYLIKTRGQQVTLSCSPISGHRSVSWYQQTPGQGLQFLFEYFSETQRNKGNFPGRFSGRQFSNSRSEMNVSTLELGDSALYLCASSTGLAGGPTYEQYFGPGTRLTVT.

This clonotype was counted at least ten times. The V and J genes are TRBV3-1 and TRBJ1-1; no clear D gene. The CDR3 is made up of 14 amino acids. In germline, CDR1 is LGHDT, CDR2 YNNKEL (reference sequence). Trimming took 1 base from V and 5 from J, leaving 11 bases between them. CDR3 DNA sequence: TGTGCCAGCAGCCAAGGCCAGATAAGGACTGAAGCTTTCTTT. Translating it yields CASSQGQIRTEAFF.

This clonotype was seen only a few times. The CDR3: CAISEKGGSYYEQYF. The CDR3 DNA reads TGTGCCATCAGTGAGAAGGGTGGATCCTACTACGAGCAGTACTTC. V is TRBV10-3 and J is TRBJ2-7; D is unclear. V was trimmed by 2 bases and J by 3 bases, leaving 14 bases between them. Germline V gene sequence: CDR1 ENHRY, CDR2 SYGVKD. There are 15 residues in the CDR3.

The table lists this clonotype with a few counts. The chain uses TRBV30 and TRBJ1-2; D unresolved. Looked up from germline, CDR1 is GTSNPN and CDR2 is SVGIG (reference sequence). There are 12 residues in the CDR3. Trimming left V 3 bases short and J 7 bases short, with 12 bases between. Written as DNA, the CDR3 is TGTGCCTGGAGGCGGGGAGGGTCTGGCTACACCTTC. Residues: CAWRRGGSGYTF.

The chain employs TRBV5-1 and TRBJ1-4, with D unresolved. There are 15 residues in the CDR3. CDR1 is SGHRS and CDR2 is YFSETQ in the germline V gene. The V end lost 6 bases, the J end lost 0 bases, and 12 bases lay between the germline ends. The chain's CDR3 is CASTPDGTTNEKLFF. CDR3 bases: TGCGCCAGCACCCCGGACGGGACAACTAATGAAAAACTGTTTTTT.

As concerns this clonotype: A read error may explain this, as a much larger clone is one base away. The chain combines TRBV24-1 with TRBJ2-2; tentatively, D is TRBD1 (5 bases). The CDR3 spans 14 residues. Germline-derived CDR1 and CDR2 are KGHDR and SFDVKD. The DNA of the CDR3 is TGTGTCACCAGTGGGGCAGATCTCACCGGGGAGCTGTTTTTT. Translating gives CVTSGADLTGELFF.

CDR3 sequence reads: CSAGANTEAFF. The CDR3 nucleotides are TGCAGCGCCGGAGCGAACACTGAAGCTTTCTTT. The chain carries TRBV29-1 and TRBJ1-1; the D is unclear. Germline values: CDR1 SQVTM, CDR2 ANQGSEA. This CDR3 region has 11 residues. Trimming shortened V by 7 bases and J by 1 base, and 7 bases separated the two germline ends. Combining the CDR3 with reference TRBV29-1 and TRBJ1-1 gives the whole variable domain SAVISQKPSRDICQRGTSLTIQCQVDSQVTMMFWYRQQPGQSLTLIATANQGSEATYESGFVIDKFPISRPNLTFSTLTVSNMSPEDSSIYLCSAGANTEAFFGQGTRLTVV.

The chain employs TRBV2 and TRBJ1-5; perhaps TRBD1 as D (6 bases). Trimming cost V 1 base and J 3 bases, with 10 bases left between them. The length of the CDR3 is 15 residues. Germline V gene lookup returns CDR1 SNHLY and CDR2 FYNNEI. Here the CDR3 reads CASSEGGGINQPQHF. The CDR3 DNA follows: TGTGCCAGCAGTGAAGGAGGGGGGATCAATCAGCCCCAGCATTTT. The variable domain in full, with the rest retrieved from reference TRBV2 and TRBJ1-5, is EPEVTQTPSHQVTQMGQEVILRCVPISNHLYFYWYRQILGQKVEFLVSFYNNEISEKSEIFDDQFSVERPDGSNFTLKIRSTKLEDSAMYFCASSEGGGINQPQHFGDGTRLSIL.

This clonotype was found a few times. This chain links TRBV6-5 with TRBJ2-6; no clear D. Germline V gives CDR1 MNHEY, CDR2 SVGAGI. V was shortened by 2 bases and J by 0 bases, with 5 bases between the two germline ends. This CDR3 has 15 amino acids. CDR3 in DNA: TGTGCCAGCAGTTACGAACCCTCTGGGGCCAACGTCCTGACTTTC. This codes for CASSYEPSGANVLTF.

The chain combines TRBV7-2 with TRBJ2-7; TRBD2 might be the D (5 bases). The CDR3 is 17 residues long. CDR1 and CDR2 from the germline V gene are SGHTA and FQGNSA. V was shortened by 2 bases and J by 4 bases, with 21 bases between the two germline ends. The CDR3 DNA is TGTGCCAGCAGCTTAATCCCCTCCGGGGTCCTTGCTTACGAGCAGTACTTC. Its translation is CASSLIPSGVLAYEQYF.

The V call is TRBV29-1, the J call TRBJ2-7, with 7 bases matching TRBD1. The germline V gene encodes CDR1 SQVTM and CDR2 ANQGSEA. Trimming cost V 7 bases and J 3 bases; bases outside gene matches: 15. The CDR3 contains 15 residues. The CDR3 reads CSATPPTGLGYEQYF. CDR3 DNA: TGCAGCGCAACTCCACCGACAGGGTTGGGCTACGAGCAGTACTTC.

The chain couples TRBV5-1 to TRBJ2-1; 11 positions agree with TRBD1. The CDR3 is made up of 16 amino acids. Germline lookup yields CDR1 SGHRS and CDR2 YFSETQ. Trimming at V came to 1 base and at J to 10 bases, leaving 10 bases not matched to a gene. This chain's CDR3 is CASSLLGQGADGEQFF. The CDR3 coding sequence is TGCGCCAGCAGCTTGCTCGGACAGGGGGCGGACGGGGAGCAGTTCTTC.

This clonotype occurred once. This rearrangement joins TRBV5-1 to TRBJ2-7, with 8 bases identical to TRBD2. The CDR3 runs 15 residues. The trim removed 4 bases at V and 7 bases at J, leaving 13 bases unmatched. CDR1 SGHRS and CDR2 YFSETQ come from the germline V gene. This chain's CDR3 is CASSVWASGGLEQYF. CDR3 nucleotides: TGCGCCAGCAGCGTCTGGGCAAGCGGGGGCCTAGAGCAGTACTTC.

This clonotype was counted a few times. This chain uses TRBV5-1 with TRBJ2-7, with 7 bases lining up with TRBD2. The CDR3 consists of 14 residues. Germline trimming cut 4 bases from V and 9 bases from J; bases unmatched to any gene: 13. Germline V gene sequence: CDR1 SGHRS, CDR2 YFSETQ. CDR3 nucleotides: TGCGCCAGCAGCCCCGGGGACTACCTTGAGGGGCAGTACTTC. Translated, it gives CASSPGDYLEGQYF.

The chain employs TRBV18 and TRBJ1-6, with 7 bases identical to TRBD1. This CDR3 comprises 14 residues. The germline gives CDR1 KGHSH, CDR2 LQKENI. V trimming: 3 bases; J trimming: 10 bases; junction bases outside the gene matches: 6. DNA for the CDR3: TGTGCCAGCTCACCTCTGGACAGGCGGTCACCCCTCCACTTT. Amino acids: CASSPLDRRSPLHF.

The genes are TRBV12-3 or TRBV12-4 and TRBJ2-5; D not certain. This CDR3 contains 13 residues. V was cut by 3 bases and J by 3 bases, with 8 bases left in between. The chain's CDR3 is CASSFLREETQYF. The CDR3 DNA follows: TGTGCCAGCAGTTTTCTCCGGGAAGAGACCCAGTACTTC.

The gene calls are TRBV15 and TRBJ2-7; D is possibly TRBD2 (5 bases). The germline CDR1 and CDR2 sequences are LNHNV and YYDKDF (reference sequence). V lost 1 base to trimming and J lost 2 bases, with 9 bases between them. The CDR3 has 14 amino acids. The CDR3 sequence: CATSRGTGTYEQYF. For the CDR3, the DNA is TGTGCCACCAGCAGAGGTACCGGGACCTACGAGCAGTACTTC.

The chain links TRBV29-1 to TRBJ1-1; D call uncertain. The CDR3 has 14 amino acids. Germline V gene sequence: CDR1 SQVTM, CDR2 ANQGSEA. Trimming removed 4 bases at V and 2 bases at J, with 14 bases between. CDR3 coding DNA: TGCAGCGTTGGGCTGAGGGTAGGCAACACTGAAGCTTTCTTT. Translation gives CSVGLRVGNTEAFF.

This clonotype showed up just a few times. The chain couples TRBV4-2 to TRBJ1-2, with TRBD1 identical over 7 bases. Germline V gene data show CDR1 as LGHNA and CDR2 as YNFKEQ. V dropped 8 bases and J dropped 7; count of bases not matched to a gene: 7. The CDR3 has 12 residues. The CDR3: CASAGGGSGYTF. Written as DNA, the CDR3 is TGTGCCAGCGCTGGAGGGGGCTCTGGCTACACCTTC.

Only a few counts were recorded for this clonotype. The chain is built from TRBV29-1 and TRBJ2-1, with 9 bases matching TRBD2. Germline V gene sequence: CDR1 SQVTM, CDR2 ANQGSEA. The CDR3 spans 16 residues. Trimming took 4 bases from V and 5 from J; bases not matched to a gene: 12. CDR3 DNA: TGCAGCGTTGGAGGGCAAACAGCGGGAGGAAACAATGAGCAGTTCTTC. Translating it yields CSVGGQTAGGNNEQFF.

This clonotype was counted between two and nine times. The chain joins TRBV20-1 to TRBJ2-7, with D tentatively TRBD1 (5 bases). CDR3 length equals 13 residues. Trimming left V 6 bases short and J 3 bases short, with 15 bases between. CDR1 DFQATT and CDR2 SNEGSKA come from the germline V gene (reference sequence). The CDR3 loop is CSADILSGYEQYF. CDR3 in DNA: TGCAGTGCGGACATTCTATCTGGCTACGAGCAGTACTTC.

This clonotype came up a few times. V gene TRBV4-2 combines with J gene TRBJ1-3; tentatively, D is TRBD1 (5 bases). This CDR3 has 18 amino acids. Trimming took 5 bases from V and 2 from J, leaving 22 bases between them. The germline V gene has CDR1 LGHNA and CDR2 YNFKEQ. CDR3 sequence reads: CASSTHPPGKSTGNTIYF. The DNA for the CDR3 is TGTGCCAGCAGCACCCACCCGCCAGGGAAGTCGACTGGAAACACCATATATTTT.

This clonotype was detected a few times. The chain carries TRBV10-3 and TRBJ2-1, with D hard to call. Germline V CDR1 and CDR2: ENHRY, SYGVKD. With 1 base removed from V and 2 bases from J, the gap between germline ends came to 6 bases. This CDR3 contains 14 residues. CDR3 sequence: CAISELDPYNEQFF. Here the CDR3 DNA reads TGTGCCATCAGTGAGTTGGATCCCTACAATGAGCAGTTCTTC.

The V call is TRBV20-1, the J call TRBJ1-5, with D perhaps matching TRBD1 (6 bases). Germline values: CDR1 DFQATT, CDR2 SNEGSKA (reference sequence). V dropped 3 bases and J dropped 2 bases, with 14 bases sitting between them. The CDR3 covers 15 residues. Here the CDR3 DNA reads TGCAGTGCTAGGGCCCAAGGGGGAGGCAATCAGCCCCAGCATTTT. Protein sequence: CSARAQGGGNQPQHF.

The V gene is TRBV20-1, the J gene TRBJ2-3, with D possibly being TRBD2 (5 bases). Germline assignment: CDR1 DFQATT and CDR2 SNEGSKA (reference sequence). The CDR3 totals 15 residues. The ends were cut back, 0 bases at V and 2 bases at J, with 12 bases in the middle. Here the CDR3 DNA reads TGCAGTGCTAGAGAACCAGCGGCCTTCACAGATACGCAGTATTTT. Translated: CSAREPAAFTDTQYF.